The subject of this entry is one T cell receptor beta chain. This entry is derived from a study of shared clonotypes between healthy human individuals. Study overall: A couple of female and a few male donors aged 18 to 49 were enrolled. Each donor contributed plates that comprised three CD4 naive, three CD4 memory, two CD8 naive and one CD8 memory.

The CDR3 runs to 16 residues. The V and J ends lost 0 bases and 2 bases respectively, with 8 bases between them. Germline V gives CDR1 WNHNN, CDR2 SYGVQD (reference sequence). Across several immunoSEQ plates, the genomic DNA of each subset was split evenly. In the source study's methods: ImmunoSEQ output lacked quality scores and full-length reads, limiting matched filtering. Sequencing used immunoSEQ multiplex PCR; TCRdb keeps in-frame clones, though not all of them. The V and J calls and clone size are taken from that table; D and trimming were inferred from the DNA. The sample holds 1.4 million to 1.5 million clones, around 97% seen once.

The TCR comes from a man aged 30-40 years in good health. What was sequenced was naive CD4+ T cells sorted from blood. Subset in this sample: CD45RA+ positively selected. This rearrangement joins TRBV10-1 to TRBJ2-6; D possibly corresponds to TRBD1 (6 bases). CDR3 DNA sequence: TGCGCCAGCAGTGAGTCGAGGGGGACTGGGGCCAACGTCCTGACTTTC. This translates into CASSESRGTGANVLTF.